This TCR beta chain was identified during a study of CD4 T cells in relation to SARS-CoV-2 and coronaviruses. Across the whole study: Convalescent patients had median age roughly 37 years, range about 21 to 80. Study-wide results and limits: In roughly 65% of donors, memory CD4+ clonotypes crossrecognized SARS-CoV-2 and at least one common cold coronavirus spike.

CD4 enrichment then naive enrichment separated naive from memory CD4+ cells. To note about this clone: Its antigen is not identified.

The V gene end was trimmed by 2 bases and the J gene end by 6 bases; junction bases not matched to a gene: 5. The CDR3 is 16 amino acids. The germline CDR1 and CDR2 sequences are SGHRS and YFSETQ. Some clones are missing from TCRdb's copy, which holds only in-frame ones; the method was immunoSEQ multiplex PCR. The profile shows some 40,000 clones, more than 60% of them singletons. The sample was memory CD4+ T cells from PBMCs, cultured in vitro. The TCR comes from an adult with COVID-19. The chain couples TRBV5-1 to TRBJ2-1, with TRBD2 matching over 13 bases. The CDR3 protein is CASSFGLAGAGNEQFF. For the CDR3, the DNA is TGCGCCAGCAGCTTCGGACTAGCGGGAGCTGGCAATGAGCAGTTCTTC. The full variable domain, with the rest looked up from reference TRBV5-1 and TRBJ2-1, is KAGVTQTPRYLIKTRGQQVTLSCSPISGHRSVSWYQQTPGQGLQFLFEYFSETQRNKGNFPGRFSGRQFSNSRSEMNVSTLELGDSALYLCASSFGLAGAGNEQFFGPGTRLTVL.